Listed below are T cell receptor beta chains from one sample, sequenced in a study of cytomegalovirus exposure and HLA in healthy donors. The data were produced by immunoSEQ multiplex PCR, yet TCRdb's version contains in-frame clones alone and is incomplete. Of about 200,000 clones in the sample, around 76% were seen once. The sequencing input was PBMCs. These receptors all come from a man in his forties in good health and CMV-seropositive. Both conserved end residues are part of each CDR3. A D gene is named only where the DNA matches it firmly. Size is stated for part of the rows, as once, few or many counts, or as a class when the clone is expanded.

V: TRBV10-1; J: TRBJ2-1; size: -; D: TRBD2; DNA: TGCGCCAGCAGTGAGGGGACTAGCGGGAGGAATGAGCAGTTCTTC; CDR3: CASSEGTSGRNEQFF
V: TRBV5-6; J: TRBJ2-6; size: -; D: TRBD1; DNA: TGTGCCAGCAGCCGCCGGACAGGGGCTGGGGCCAACGTCCTGACTTTC; CDR3: CASSRRTGAGANVLTF
V: TRBV30; J: TRBJ1-2; size: -; D: -; DNA: TGTGCCTGGAGTGCCAGGGTCGGCAAGTTCTATGGCTACACCTTC; CDR3: CAWSARVGKFYGYTF
V: TRBV9; J: TRBJ2-7; size: -; D: TRBD1; DNA: TGTGCCAGCAGCGTAGGACAGGGGGTCTACGAGCAGTACTTC; CDR3: CASSVGQGVYEQYF
V: TRBV11-2; J: TRBJ1-2; size: -; D: -; DNA: TGTGCCAGCACCAAGAATTTAGAGGGGGACGGCTACACCTTC; CDR3: CASTKNLEGDGYTF
V: TRBV6-5; J: TRBJ1-4; size: -; D: -; DNA: TGTGCCAGCAGTTACTCGGGGGGGGCGACTGAAAAACTGTTTTTT; CDR3: CASSYSGGATEKLFF
V: TRBV11-2; J: TRBJ2-7; size: -; D: -; DNA: TGTGCCAGCAGCTTTAACGAGCAGTACTTC; CDR3: CASSFNEQYF
V: TRBV6-5; J: TRBJ2-2; size: -; D: TRBD2; DNA: TGTGCCAGCAGTTACGGTAGCGGGAGGGACACCGGGGAGCTGTTTTTT; CDR3: CASSYGSGRDTGELFF
V: TRBV2; J: TRBJ1-5; size: -; D: -; DNA: TGTGCCAGCAGTCCAACAGGGCGGGGGAGCAATCAGCCCCAGCATTTT; CDR3: CASSPTGRGSNQPQHF
V: TRBV29-1; J: TRBJ1-1; size: few; D: -; DNA: TGCAGCGTTCGAGGACAGATGAACACTGAAGCTTTCTTT; CDR3: CSVRGQMNTEAFF
V: TRBV27; J: TRBJ2-3; size: -; D: TRBD2; DNA: TGTGCCAGCAGTTTATATTCTAGCGGGAGTTCGGATACGCAGTATTTT; CDR3: CASSLYSSGSSDTQYF
V: TRBV18; J: TRBJ2-3; size: -; D: TRBD2; DNA: TGTGCCAGCTCAAAAGGACTAGCGGTTGCCGGCACAGATACGCAGTATTTT; CDR3: CASSKGLAVAGTDTQYF
V: TRBV10-1; J: TRBJ2-1; size: -; D: TRBD2; DNA: TGCGCCAGCAGTGAGGGTGGGAGACGAGCGGGAGAAGATGAGCAGTTCTTC; CDR3: CASSEGGRRAGEDEQFF
V: TRBV18; J: TRBJ1-1; size: -; D: -; DNA: TGTGCCAGCTCACCGAGGGTTGAAGCTTTCTTT; CDR3: CASSPRVEAFF
V: TRBV5-1; J: TRBJ2-7; size: once; D: -; DNA: TGCGCCAGCAGCTTGGGGACACTCTACGAGCAGTACTTC; CDR3: CASSLGTLYEQYF
V: TRBV4-2; J: TRBJ2-5; size: once; D: TRBD2; DNA: TGTGCCAGCAGCCCCCGGACTAGCGGGAGGTTGGGGCTTCGGGAGACCCAGTACTTC; CDR3: CASSPRTSGRLGLRETQYF
V: TRBV7-3; J: TRBJ2-7; size: -; D: -; DNA: TGTGCCAGCAGCTCTGGACAGAACTACGAGCAGTACTTC; CDR3: CASSSGQNYEQYF
V: TRBV19; J: TRBJ1-5; size: -; D: TRBD1; DNA: TGTGCCAGTAGGGACAGGTCCAATCAGCCCCAGCATTTT; CDR3: CASRDRSNQPQHF
V: TRBV7-7; J: TRBJ2-2; size: -; D: TRBD2; DNA: TGTGCTAGCAGCCCCCGGACTAGCCTAAGCGGGGAGCTGTTTTTT; CDR3: CASSPRTSLSGELFF
V: TRBV2; J: TRBJ2-1; size: -; D: -; DNA: TGTGCCAGCAGTGAGAGTCCCTACAATGAGCAGTTCTTC; CDR3: CASSESPYNEQFF
V: TRBV6-4; J: TRBJ2-6; size: -; D: -; DNA: TGTGCCAGCAGCACATTTTCTGGGGCCAACGTCCTGACTTTC; CDR3: CASSTFSGANVLTF
V: TRBV6-1; J: TRBJ1-1; size: -; D: TRBD1; DNA: TGTGCCAGCAGCCCGCAGGGGGCAGGCACTGAAGCTTTCTTT; CDR3: CASSPQGAGTEAFF